These 29 T cell receptor beta chains were all obtained from the same sample, sequenced in a study of cytomegalovirus exposure and HLA in healthy donors. The study ran its PCR with 60 Vbeta and 13 Jbeta primers. Assay used: immunoSEQ multiplex PCR; TCRdb lists only in-frame clones, some missing. The sample holds 100,000 to 120,000 clones, around 85% seen once. The sequencing input was PBMCs. These receptors were taken from a young man in good health and CMV-seropositive.

The genes are TRBV2 and TRBJ1-2; no firm D call. Per the germline V gene, CDR1 is SNHLY and CDR2 is FYNNEI. The length of the CDR3 is 14 residues. The V gene lost 7 bases and the J gene lost 0 bases, with 12 bases spanning the gap. The DNA for the CDR3 is TGTGCCAGCAAATATGAGGCCTCTAACTATGGCTACACCTTC. Protein: CASKYEASNYGYTF.

The chain combines TRBV5-1 with TRBJ2-5; D is perhaps TRBD2 (7 bases). The V and J ends lost 6 bases and 4 bases respectively, with 16 bases between them. Germline V gene sequence: CDR1 SGHRS, CDR2 YFSETQ. The CDR3 has 14 residues. CDR3 nucleotides: TGCGCCAGCACCCAGGGAGGGGGACGAGAGACCCAGTACTTC. Translating it yields CASTQGGGRETQYF.

The chain links TRBV6-1 to TRBJ1-1, with TRBD1 as a possible D gene (6 bases). V was shortened by 8 bases and J by 1 base, with 17 bases between the two germline ends. Germline CDR1 is MNHNS and CDR2 is SASEGT. CDR3 length: 15 amino acids. CDR3 in amino acids: CASGGAGRKNTEAFF. The CDR3 region has the DNA TGTGCCAGCGGGGGGGCAGGGAGGAAGAACACTGAAGCTTTCTTT.

CDR3 coding DNA: TGCGCCAGCAGCTTGGAATTTGGAGGGACGGGGGGAAACACCATATATTTT. Protein product: CASSLEFGGTGGNTIYF. The chain carries TRBV5-1 and TRBJ1-3, with a weak D call TRBD1 (5 bases). There are 17 residues in the CDR3. With 0 bases removed from V and 4 bases from J, the gap between germline ends came to 17 bases. Germline V gives CDR1 SGHRS, CDR2 YFSETQ.

About this clone: Compared with germline, one end of the junction differs, possibly owing to a read error. DNA for the CDR3: TGTGCCAGCAGCCAAGCCCGAGACAAGTCCTATGGCCACACCTTC. Amino acid sequence: CASSQARDKSYGHTF. The chain employs TRBV4-2 and TRBJ1-2; no reliable D call. Germline assignment: CDR1 LGHNA and CDR2 YNFKEQ. This CDR3 has 15 amino acids.

In nucleotides, the CDR3 is TGTGCCAGCAGTTTGGTGGGGGGGGCCCTCTACGAGCAGTACTTC. Its protein product is CASSLVGGALYEQYF. The chain combines TRBV27 with TRBJ2-7, with D possibly being TRBD2 (7 bases). The CDR3 loop spans 15 amino acids. V dropped 3 bases and J dropped 3 bases, with 15 bases sitting between them. Germline V gives CDR1 MNHEY, CDR2 SMNVEV (reference sequence).

The chain has TRBV6-6 and TRBJ2-1; TRBD2 aligns across 8 bases. The CDR3 loop spans 16 amino acids. Losses at the gene ends were 2 bases for V and 0 bases for J; bases not matched to a gene: 3. Germline V gene lookup returns CDR1 MNHNY and CDR2 SVGAGI (reference sequence). The DNA for the CDR3 is TGTGCCAGCAGTTACAAGCTAGCGGGCTCCTACAATGAGCAGTTCTTC. This gives the protein CASSYKLAGSYNEQFF.

The CDR3 region is CASSLAVAGGNYGYTF. CDR3 coding DNA: TGCGCCAGCAGCTTGGCCGTGGCAGGGGGCAACTATGGCTACACCTTC. The genes are TRBV5-1 and TRBJ1-2; 8 bases map to TRBD1. Germline CDR1 and CDR2: SGHRS and YFSETQ. The CDR3 runs 16 residues. V lost 0 bases to trimming and J lost 2 bases; unmatched junction nucleotides: 6.

The chain recombines TRBV7-2 with TRBJ1-5, with D uncertain. With 5 bases removed from V and 3 bases from J, the gap between germline ends came to 8 bases. This CDR3 comprises 13 residues. Germline CDR1 and CDR2: SGHTA and FQGNSA. The CDR3: CASSPRSNQPQHF. The CDR3 DNA reads as TGTGCCAGCAGCCCGCGATCCAATCAGCCCCAGCATTTT.

The chain joins TRBV6-1 to TRBJ2-1; D is perhaps TRBD1 (7 bases). Germline V gene lookup returns CDR1 MNHNS and CDR2 SASEGT. CDR3 length: 15 residues. V was shortened by 5 bases and J by 4 bases, with 15 bases between the two germline ends. The CDR3 DNA sequence: TGTGCCAGCAGTAGACAGGGAGGAGGGTACAATGAGCAGTTCTTC. The encoded protein is CASSRQGGGYNEQFF.

The DNA for the CDR3 is TGTGCCAGCAGCTTAGCATGGGACAGCCAGTACGAGCAGTACTTC. Translating gives CASSLAWDSQYEQYF. The chain couples TRBV7-8 to TRBJ2-7; 7 bases map to TRBD1. The J segment lost 4 bases and the V segment lost 0 bases, leaving 6 bases of the junction unmatched. Germline CDR1 is SGHVS and CDR2 is FQNEAQ. CDR3 length: 15 amino acids.

The chain has TRBV7-8 and TRBJ2-7; D remains unclear. The CDR3 is made up of 16 amino acids. CDR1 and CDR2 (germline): SGHVS, FQNEAQ. V gave up 0 bases and J gave up 3 bases, with 15 bases separating them. The CDR3 protein is CASSLASATRFYEQYF. DNA of the CDR3: TGTGCCAGCAGCTTAGCCAGTGCGACTCGATTCTACGAGCAGTACTTC. Full variable domain (rest looked up from reference TRBV7-8 and TRBJ2-7): GAGVSQSPRYKVAKRGQDVALRCDPISGHVSLFWYQQALGQGPEFLTYFQNEAQLDKSGLPSDRFFAERPEGSVSTLKIQRTQQEDSAVYLCASSLASATRFYEQYFGPGTRLTVT.

The chain carries TRBV11-3 and TRBJ1-3; 12 bases fit TRBD1. CDR3 length equals 19 residues. V lost 5 bases and J lost 0; bases outside the gene matches: 11. Germline CDR1 reads SGHNT; CDR2 reads YENEEA. CDR3 nucleotides: TGTGCCAGCAGCAAGCCCCGGGACAGGGGGCTGAGCTCTGGAAACACCATATATTTT. This encodes CASSKPRDRGLSSGNTIYF.

This clone has only one observation. The chain links TRBV29-1 to TRBJ2-5; D is possibly TRBD2 (6 bases). Germline CDR1 is SQVTM and CDR2 is ANQGSEA. The CDR3 runs 13 residues. V lost 6 bases and J lost 5, with 16 bases in between. CDR3 nucleotide sequence: TGCAGCGTAGAAAGGACGGGGAGGGAGACCCAGTACTTC. Encoded protein: CSVERTGRETQYF.

J is TRBJ2-2 and V is TRBV5-4; D is possibly TRBD1 (5 bases). Germline V gene lookup returns CDR1 SGHNT and CDR2 YYREEE (reference sequence). CDR3 size: 12 residues. V was trimmed by 2 bases and J by 6 bases, leaving 5 bases between them. In nucleotides, the CDR3 is TGTGCCAGCAGCTTCAGGGCCGGGGAGCTGTTTTTT. It specifies CASSFRAGELFF.

This chain joins TRBV27 and TRBJ1-2, with 8 bases that match TRBD1. Germline V gives CDR1 MNHEY, CDR2 SMNVEV (reference sequence). The junction had 15 bases not matched to a gene; V was cut back by 5 bases and J by 4 bases. The CDR3 runs 17 residues. For the CDR3, the DNA is TGTGCCAGCAGTCCTCTCGGACAGGGAAGCGTAGTCTATGGCTACACCTTC. Amino acids: CASSPLGQGSVVYGYTF.

The V and J genes are TRBV5-5 and TRBJ2-7; possible D gene TRBD2, 6 bases. CDR1 SGHKS and CDR2 YYEKEE come from the germline V gene (reference sequence). Trimming stripped 4 bases from V and 0 bases from J, with 14 bases between. The length of the CDR3 is 15 residues. The CDR3 bases are TGTGCCAGCAGCCGGACTAAACGTAACTCCTACGAGCAGTACTTC. It is translated as CASSRTKRNSYEQYF.

The chain has TRBV30 and TRBJ2-5, with D hard to call. CDR1 and CDR2 (germline): GTSNPN, SVGIG (reference sequence). CDR3 length: 11 residues. V was trimmed by 4 bases and J by 2 bases, leaving 5 bases between them. Here the CDR3 reads CAWTRQETQYF. The CDR3 nucleotides are TGTGCCTGGACTAGGCAAGAGACCCAGTACTTC.

V usage is TRBV10-1 and J usage is TRBJ2-3; D possibly corresponds to TRBD2 (6 bases). V lost 6 bases to trimming and J lost 5 bases, with 24 bases between them. Germline V CDR1 and CDR2: WNHNN, SYGVQD (reference sequence). This CDR3 region has 17 residues. CDR3 amino acids: CASSPEVYAGRRDTQYF. For the CDR3, the DNA is TGCGCCAGCAGCCCCGAAGTATATGCGGGGAGGCGAGATACGCAGTATTTT.

J is TRBJ2-1 and V is TRBV27; 7 nucleotides match TRBD1. V lost 5 bases, J lost 7 bases, and 8 bases stayed unmatched. CDR1 is MNHEY, CDR2 SMNVEV, per germline (reference sequence). The CDR3 consists of 14 residues. The CDR3: CASSPQGRMNEQFF. The CDR3 DNA reads as TGTGCCAGCAGTCCACAGGGGAGAATGAATGAGCAGTTCTTC.

The chain has TRBV9 and TRBJ1-2; D unresolved. This CDR3 is 12 amino acids long. The germline CDR1 and CDR2 sequences are SGDLS and YYNGEE. Trimming shortened V by 5 bases and J by 2 bases, and 7 bases separated the two germline ends. CDR3 loop: CASRNSNYGYTF. The CDR3 DNA reads as TGTGCCAGCAGGAACAGCAACTATGGCTACACCTTC. Based on the CDR3 plus reference TRBV9 and TRBJ1-2, the full variable domain is DSGVTQTPKHLITATGQRVTLRCSPRSGDLSVYWYQQSLDQGLQFLIQYYNGEERAKGNILERFSAQQFPDLHSELNLSSLELGDSALYFCASRNSNYGYTFGSGTRLTVV.

The chain is built from TRBV7-9 and TRBJ1-1; 8 nucleotides agree with TRBD1. The length of the CDR3 is 16 residues. Germline V gene data show CDR1 as SEHNR and CDR2 as FQNEAQ (reference sequence). With 2 bases clipped from V and 1 base from J, the junction kept 6 bases outside the gene matches. The CDR3 region is CASSLIAGGKNTEAFF. The DNA for the CDR3 is TGTGCCAGCAGCTTAATAGCAGGGGGCAAGAACACTGAAGCTTTCTTT. Combining the CDR3 with reference TRBV7-9 and TRBJ1-1 gives the whole variable domain DTGVSQNPRHKITKRGQNVTFRCDPISEHNRLYWYRQTLGQGPEFLTYFQNEAQLEKSRLLSDRFSAERPKGSFSTLEIQRTEQGDSAMYLCASSLIAGGKNTEAFFGQGTRLTVV.

The rearrangement joins TRBV19 to TRBJ2-7; a weak D match, TRBD1 (6 bases). Germline CDR1 LNHDA, CDR2 SQIVND (reference sequence). This CDR3 spans 17 amino acids. V lost 0 bases and J lost 3, with 18 bases in between. The CDR3 sequence: CASSIDGGQRVNYEQYF. CDR3 nucleotides: TGTGCCAGTAGTATAGATGGCGGACAGAGGGTCAACTACGAGCAGTACTTC. The variable domain in full, completed from reference TRBV19 and TRBJ2-7, reads DGGITQSPKYLFRKEGQNVTLSCEQNLNHDAMYWYRQDPGQGLRLIYYSQIVNDFQKGDIAEGYSVSREKKESFPLTVTSAQKNPTAFYLCASSIDGGQRVNYEQYFGPGTRLTVT.

The chain combines TRBV2 with TRBJ2-1; 10 bases are shared with TRBD2. This CDR3 has 15 amino acids. CDR1 is SNHLY and CDR2 is FYNNEI in the germline V gene. With 5 bases clipped from V and 4 bases from J, the junction kept 5 bases outside the gene matches. CDR3 nucleotide sequence: TGTGCCAGCAGTATTAGCGGGGGGAGGTACAATGAGCAGTTCTTC. It is translated as CASSISGGRYNEQFF. Complete variable domain (other parts from reference TRBV2 and TRBJ2-1): EPEVTQTPSHQVTQMGQEVILRCVPISNHLYFYWYRQILGQKVEFLVSFYNNEISEKSEIFDDQFSVERPDGSNFTLKIRSTKLEDSAMYFCASSISGGRYNEQFFGPGTRLTVL.

The chain joins TRBV19 to TRBJ1-1, with D possibly matching TRBD1 (6 bases). The CDR3 length is 14 residues. Germline V gene lookup returns CDR1 LNHDA and CDR2 SQIVND (reference sequence). Trimming shortened V by 8 bases and J by 3 bases, and 16 bases separated the two germline ends. The CDR3 is CASDQGQRYTEAFF. CDR3 nucleotide sequence: TGTGCCAGTGACCAGGGGCAGAGGTACACTGAAGCTTTCTTT.

The chain couples TRBV25-1 to TRBJ2-7, with 10 bases identical to TRBD1. The CDR3 sequence is 16 residues long. The J segment lost 3 bases and the V segment lost 6 bases, leaving 11 bases of the junction unmatched. The V gene's germline CDR1 is MGHDK and CDR2 SYGVNS. The CDR3 nucleotides read TGTGCCAGCAGAGCCACCGGGACAGGGGTAAACTACGAGCAGTACTTC. It is translated as CASRATGTGVNYEQYF.

The chain carries TRBV5-6 and TRBJ1-5; 9 bases line up with TRBD1. The germline V gene encodes CDR1 SGHDT and CDR2 YYEEEE. This CDR3 comprises 16 residues. With V trimmed by 5 bases and J by 1 base, 7 bases remained unmatched. CDR3 sequence (DNA): TGTGCCAGCAGTCACTTGGGGACAGGGAGCAATCAGCCCCAGCATTTT. This gives the protein CASSHLGTGSNQPQHF.

This clone was counted only a few times. The chain joins TRBV9 to TRBJ1-3; tentatively, D is TRBD1 (5 bases). Germline CDR1 SGDLS, CDR2 YYNGEE. The V end lost 0 bases, the J end lost 8 bases, and 9 bases lay between the germline ends. CDR3 length: 13 residues. CDR3 coding DNA: TGTGCCAGCAGCGTAGGCCAGGGTTACACCATATATTTT. Translated, it gives CASSVGQGYTIYF.

This chain joins TRBV7-6 and TRBJ2-1; 16 bases are a match to TRBD2. V shed 1 base, J shed 9 bases, and the junction held 6 bases outside the gene matches. The CDR3 runs 17 residues. CDR1 and CDR2 (germline): SGHVS, FNYEAQ. Here the CDR3 reads CASSLGGLAGGTSEQFF. The CDR3 DNA reads TGTGCCAGCAGCTTAGGGGGACTAGCGGGGGGGACGAGTGAGCAGTTCTTC.